These 17 T cell receptor beta chains share one sample of origin, sequenced in a study of shared clonotypes between healthy human individuals. Using immunoSEQ multiplex PCR, the repertoire was profiled, and TCRdb retains in-frame clones only, with some absent. The sample contains over 95,000 clones, 68% of which appear only once. The specimen sequenced was memory CD8+ T cells sorted from blood. Noted subset: CD45RO+ cells pooled with CCR7-negative TemRA cells. The receptor set was obtained from a woman in her thirties in good health.

The CDR3 DNA reads TGTGCCAGCAGTGGAGGTAGCGGGACTATCTCCTACGAGCAGTACTTC. Its translation is CASSGGSGTISYEQYF. This sequence joins TRBV2 and TRBJ2-7, with 8 bases matching TRBD2. The germline CDR1 and CDR2 sequences are SNHLY and FYNNEI. The CDR3 has 16 residues. Trimming at V came to 4 bases and at J to 0 bases, leaving 8 bases not matched to a gene.

In its sample, this clone was seen many times. CDR3 protein: CASSLSDYNEQFF. The CDR3 DNA reads TGTGCCAGCAGTTTAAGCGACTACAATGAGCAGTTCTTC. This chain links TRBV27 with TRBJ2-1; the D is unclear. V dropped 2 bases and J dropped 3 bases, with 5 bases sitting between them. Germline assignment: CDR1 MNHEY and CDR2 SMNVEV (reference sequence). CDR3 size: 13 residues.

This clone came up many times. V gene TRBV4-2 combines with J gene TRBJ2-1, with 11 bases identical to TRBD2. The junction had 5 bases not matched to a gene; V was cut back by 1 base and J by 6 bases. CDR3 length equals 16 residues. Germline V CDR1 and CDR2: LGHNA, YNFKEQ. Here the CDR3 reads CASSQVLGTSGNEQFF. CDR3 nucleotides: TGTGCCAGCAGCCAAGTTTTGGGGACTAGCGGCAATGAGCAGTTCTTC.

The rearrangement uses TRBV7-8 and TRBJ2-3; TRBD2 matches at 7 bases. This CDR3 has 15 amino acids. Per germline, CDR1 SGHVS and CDR2 FQNEAQ. With V trimmed by 5 bases and J by 0 bases, 5 bases remained unmatched. The CDR3 DNA reads as TGTGCCAGCAGCCGGGCTAGCGGTAGCACAGATACGCAGTATTTT. It codes for CASSRASGSTDTQYF.

The V call is TRBV23-1, the J call TRBJ2-4; TRBD1 might be the D (6 bases). TRBV23-1 is an ORF for which the function is uncertain. The CDR3 contains 15 residues. The V end was cut by 2 bases, the J end by 8 bases, with 16 bases between. In nucleotides, the CDR3 is TGCGCCAGCAGTCAACGGGACACGCCATGGGACATTCAGTACTTC. Encoded protein: CASSQRDTPWDIQYF.

The genes are TRBV28 and TRBJ1-1; D uncertain. Deletions cut 2 bases from V and 4 bases from J, with 11 bases between. The CDR3 runs to 14 residues. CDR1 and CDR2 (germline): MDHEN, SYDVKM. As DNA, the CDR3 is TGTGCCAGCAGTTTAAGACTACGGGGCACTGAAGCTTTCTTT. Its protein product is CASSLRLRGTEAFF.

This chain joins TRBV2 and TRBJ1-1, with unresolved D. The germline CDR1 and CDR2 sequences are SNHLY and FYNNEI. This CDR3 spans 11 amino acids. This chain's CDR3 is CASLTYTEAFF. The CDR3 bases are TGTGCAAGCCTCACGTACACTGAAGCTTTCTTT.

The chain has TRBV7-9 and TRBJ1-2; the D gene is possibly TRBD1 (6 bases). This CDR3 is built from 17 residues. The V and J ends lost 4 bases and 2 bases respectively, with 20 bases between them. Germline-derived CDR1 and CDR2 are SEHNR and FQNEAQ (reference sequence). The CDR3 spells CASSSWGDRWENYGYTF. The CDR3 DNA follows: TGTGCCAGCAGCTCGTGGGGAGACAGGTGGGAGAACTATGGCTACACCTTC.

The rearrangement links TRBV6-6 to TRBJ1-4, with D possibly being TRBD1 (6 bases). Per the germline V gene, CDR1 is MNHNY and CDR2 is SVGAGI (reference sequence). The CDR3 has 15 amino acids. Trimming left V 2 bases short and J 7 bases short, with 14 bases between. In DNA, the CDR3 is TGTGCCAGCAGTTACGCTCGGGGGGCGCTTGAAAAACTGTTTTTT. It is translated as CASSYARGALEKLFF.

The chain uses TRBV6-1 and TRBJ2-1; maybe TRBD1 (5 bases). V was trimmed by 3 bases and J by 7 bases, leaving 13 bases between them. Germline V gene sequence: CDR1 MNHNS, CDR2 SASEGT. The CDR3 is 14 amino acids. CDR3 loop: CASSEGREGNEQFF. The CDR3 DNA reads as TGTGCCAGCAGTGAGGGCAGGGAAGGGAATGAGCAGTTCTTC.

This chain links TRBV7-2 with TRBJ2-4; D is unresolved. This CDR3 comprises 13 residues. The V end lost 4 bases, the J end lost 5 bases, and 9 bases lay between the germline ends. Germline CDR1 is SGHTA and CDR2 is FQGNSA. Here the CDR3 reads CASSSYLENIQYF. The CDR3 DNA is TGTGCCAGCAGCTCCTACTTGGAAAACATTCAGTACTTC. Combining the CDR3 with reference TRBV7-2 and TRBJ2-4 gives the whole variable domain GAGVSQSPSNKVTEKGKDVELRCDPISGHTALYWYRQSLGQGLEFLIYFQGNSAPDKSGLPSDRFSAERTGGSVSTLTIQRTQQEDSAVYLCASSSYLENIQYFGAGTRLSVL.

The chain employs TRBV19 and TRBJ1-5; D unresolved. Germline assignment: CDR1 LNHDA and CDR2 SQIVND (reference sequence). V lost 7 bases to trimming and J lost 0 bases, with 13 bases between them. CDR3 length: 15 residues. CDR3 sequence (DNA): TGTGCCAGTACCCCCGGGATATATAGCAATCAGCCCCAGCATTTT. This gives the protein CASTPGIYSNQPQHF.

The chain combines TRBV6-6 with TRBJ1-2, with D tentatively TRBD1 (5 bases). Germline V lookup: CDR1 MNHNY, CDR2 SVGAGI (reference sequence). The CDR3 length is 14 residues. V lost 6 bases and J 6 bases, leaving 17 bases between the germline ends. Here the CDR3 reads CASSFTDRGNGYTF. The CDR3 DNA reads as TGTGCCAGCAGCTTTACCGATCGGGGGAATGGCTACACCTTC.

The V and J genes are TRBV6-4 and TRBJ2-2, with 7 positions matching TRBD2. V was clipped by 3 bases and J by 1 base; unmatched bases: 2. The germline V gene has CDR1 MRHNA and CDR2 SNTAGT. This CDR3 region has 15 residues. CDR3 nucleotide sequence: TGTGCCAGCAGTGAAGCTAGCGGGAACACCGGGGAGCTGTTTTTT. Its translation: CASSEASGNTGELFF.

The chain uses TRBV28 and TRBJ2-1, with 12 positions matching TRBD2. With 5 bases clipped from V and 3 bases from J, the junction kept 14 bases outside the gene matches. The CDR3 spans 19 residues. Looked up from germline, CDR1 is MDHEN and CDR2 is SYDVKM. CDR3 DNA: TGTGCCAGCAGTAAAAGACTAGCGGGAGTCAATAGCCTCTACAATGAGCAGTTCTTC. It specifies CASSKRLAGVNSLYNEQFF. The full variable domain, rest sourced from reference TRBV28 and TRBJ2-1, is DVKVTQSSRYLVKRTGEKVFLECVQDMDHENMFWYRQDPGLGLRLIYFSYDVKMKEKGDIPEGYSVSREKKERFSLILESASTNQTSMYLCASSKRLAGVNSLYNEQFFGPGTRLTVL.

This clone is a singleton in its sample. V gene TRBV29-1 combines with J gene TRBJ2-3; the D is unclear. The length of the CDR3 is 10 residues. V lost 0 bases and J 10 bases, leaving 5 bases between the germline ends. Germline V CDR1 and CDR2: SQVTM, ANQGSEA. The CDR3 region is CSVEESPQYF. CDR3 DNA sequence: TGCAGCGTTGAAGAATCTCCGCAGTATTTT.

The genes are TRBV19 and TRBJ2-7; D gene ambiguous. Trimming shortened V by 1 base and J by 3 bases, and 13 bases separated the two germline ends. This CDR3 is built from 15 residues. The germline gives CDR1 LNHDA, CDR2 SQIVND (reference sequence). This CDR3 is CASSIGDFNHYEQYF. The CDR3 region has the DNA TGTGCCAGTAGTATAGGTGACTTCAACCACTACGAGCAGTACTTC. The whole variable domain, filled in from reference TRBV19 and TRBJ2-7, reads DGGITQSPKYLFRKEGQNVTLSCEQNLNHDAMYWYRQDPGQGLRLIYYSQIVNDFQKGDIAEGYSVSREKKESFPLTVTSAQKNPTAFYLCASSIGDFNHYEQYFGPGTRLTVT.